The table lists the clone carrying this T cell receptor beta chain with a count of one. Its antigen remains unidentified. Germline assignment: CDR1 SGHRS and CDR2 YFSETQ. The length of the CDR3 is 15 residues. Trimming cost V 0 bases and J 0 bases, with 6 bases left between them. This entry is derived from a study of vaccination effects on CD4 cells after COVID-19. Study context: Samples collected post-vaccine were obtained a median of 72 days after the second dose.

Sequenced by immunoSEQ multiplex PCR; TCRdb stores in-frame clones only, minus some. The sample lists about 40,000 clones; around 73% were seen once. Having been cultured for 10 days, the cells underwent CD4+ T cell isolation. All study participants received two doses of BNT162b2 or mRNA-1273 vaccine. The sample was CD4+ T cells from PBMCs cultured without peptide, taken after COVID-19 vaccination. This receptor was obtained from a human donor who received a COVID-19 vaccine. The chain is built from TRBV5-1 and TRBJ1-4; D is undetermined. In DNA, the CDR3 is TGCGCCAGCAGCTTGGAAGGGACAACTAATGAAAAACTGTTTTTT. This translates into CASSLEGTTNEKLFF.